Following are 27 T cell receptor beta chains from one sample sequenced in a study of post-analysis software for immune sequencing data. General study findings and limits: TRBV segments more frequent in patients than in controls numbered roughly 5 and included TRBV5-6, TRBV5-1 and TRBV20-1.

Unique molecular identifiers featured in each of the TCR beta cDNA libraries. TCRdb re-analysed the PCR reads in MiXCR, keeping a single row per CDR3 protein. The sample records roughly 570,000 distinct CDR3 sequences, 30% to 40% being singletons. These receptors have no identified antigens. Sequenced sample: blood. The receptors derive from a girl aged 2-17 years with multiple sclerosis.

This clonotype was detected a few times. This chain joins TRBV11-2 and TRBJ2-1, with no clear D. Germline V lookup: CDR1 SGHAT, CDR2 FQNNGV. V lost 0 bases, J lost 6 bases, and 9 bases lay in between. CDR3 length: 14 amino acids. CDR3 region: CASSLDSVGNEQFF. For the CDR3, the DNA is TGTGCCAGCAGCTTAGATTCCGTTGGCAATGAGCAGTTCTTC.

The V and J genes are TRBV7-6 and TRBJ2-1; 14 nucleotides line up with TRBD2. Losses at the gene ends were 5 bases for V and 0 bases for J; bases not matched to a gene: 9. The CDR3 is 19 residues long. The germline V gene encodes CDR1 SGHVS and CDR2 FNYEAQ. The CDR3 loop reads CASSAGTSGGLSSYNEQFF. CDR3 sequence (DNA): TGTGCCAGCAGCGCCGGGACTAGCGGGGGACTGAGCTCCTACAATGAGCAGTTCTTC.

The chain is built from TRBV6-2 or TRBV6-3 and TRBJ1-1; D unclear. Germline V gene data show CDR1 as MNHEY and CDR2 as SVGEGT. The CDR3 is 13 residues long. Trimming removed 7 bases at V and 1 base at J, with 10 bases between. CDR3 DNA sequence: TGTGCCAGCAAAAAGGGAACGAACACTGAAGCTTTCTTT. This gives the protein CASKKGTNTEAFF.

The rearrangement uses TRBV29-1 and TRBJ2-2, with D perhaps TRBD1 (5 bases). CDR1 and CDR2 from the germline V gene are SQVTM and ANQGSEA. Trimming removed 6 bases from V and 5 bases from J, with 16 bases in between. This CDR3 is 14 amino acids long. CDR3 protein: CSVLKGPGTGELFF. In nucleotides, the CDR3 is TGCAGCGTCTTGAAAGGTCCAGGGACCGGGGAGCTGTTTTTT.

The chain has TRBV6-5 and TRBJ1-2, with D possibly being TRBD1 (5 bases). The CDR3 sequence is 14 residues long. V gave up 5 bases and J gave up 4 bases, with 14 bases separating them. In germline, CDR1 is MNHEY, CDR2 SVGAGI. CDR3 in amino acids: CASSRGEYLYGYTF. The CDR3 bases are TGTGCCAGCAGTAGGGGCGAATACCTCTATGGCTACACCTTC.

This clonotype showed up just a few times. The chain uses TRBV7-9 and TRBJ2-4; maybe TRBD1 (5 bases). The V end lost 6 bases, the J end lost 13 bases, and 22 bases lay between the germline ends. The CDR3 runs 14 residues. Germline V CDR1 and CDR2: SEHNR, FQNEAQ (reference sequence). The CDR3 DNA reads as TGTGCCAGCAGATCGCCCGACAGCGCCGGAGAGCAGTACTTC. It specifies CASRSPDSAGEQYF. Using reference TRBV7-9 and TRBJ2-4 for the parts outside the CDR3, the full variable domain is DTGVSQNPRHKITKRGQNVTFRCDPISEHNRLYWYRQTLGQGPEFLTYFQNEAQLEKSRLLSDRFSAERPKGSFSTLEIQRTEQGDSAMYLCASRSPDSAGEQYFGAGTRLSVL.

This clonotype was seen a few times. This rearrangement joins TRBV20-1 to TRBJ2-5; D is unclear. Germline lookup yields CDR1 DFQATT and CDR2 SNEGSKA (reference sequence). This CDR3 has 13 amino acids. The V end lost 6 bases, the J end lost 11 bases, and 22 bases lay between the germline ends. CDR3 amino acids: CSAHPDPDEAQYF. The CDR3 DNA follows: TGCAGTGCCCACCCTGACCCAGACGAGGCTCAGTACTTC.

The chain couples TRBV29-1 to TRBJ2-3; TRBD2 is a possible D gene (5 bases). This CDR3 has 14 residues. Germline CDR1 is SQVTM and CDR2 is ANQGSEA. The V gene lost 3 bases and the J gene lost 1 base, with 11 bases spanning the gap. The chain's CDR3 is CSVDGIGGTDTQYF. DNA of the CDR3: TGCAGCGTTGATGGAATCGGGGGCACAGATACGCAGTATTTT.

In its sample, this clonotype was seen a few times. The junction differs from germline at one of its ends, possibly a read error. This chain connects TRBV7-7 to TRBJ1-6; no firm D call. The CDR3 length is 13 residues. CDR1 is SSHAT, CDR2 FNYEAQ, per germline (reference sequence). The CDR3 loop is CASSLGYGSPLHF. The DNA for the CDR3 is TGTGCTAGCAGCTTAGGCTATGGTTCACCCCTCCACTTT. Based on the CDR3 plus reference TRBV7-7 and TRBJ1-6, the full variable domain is GAGVSQSPRYKVTKRGQDVTLRCDPISSHATLYWYQQALGQGPEFLTYFNYEAQPDKSGLPSDRFSAERPEGSISTLTIQRTEQRDSAMYRCASSLGYGSPLHFGNGTRLTVT.

The rearrangement uses TRBV9 and TRBJ2-3; D remains unclear. The CDR3 spans 15 residues. Germline-derived CDR1 and CDR2 are SGDLS and YYNGEE. The V end was cut by 1 base, the J end by 4 bases, with 13 bases between. In nucleotides, the CDR3 is TGTGCCAGCAGCGTACAAACCGACTTGGCAGATACGCAGTATTTT. It translates to CASSVQTDLADTQYF.

V and J are TRBV7-9 and TRBJ1-6; no clear D gene. CDR1 is SEHNR, CDR2 FQNEAQ, per germline (reference sequence). V lost 1 base and J lost 10, with 14 bases in between. CDR3 size: 15 residues. The CDR3 loop reads CASSLVSGFGSPLHF. CDR3 sequence (DNA): TGTGCCAGCAGCTTAGTATCGGGATTCGGATCACCCCTCCACTTT.

This clonotype was seen a few times. The junction does not match germline at one end; this may be a read error. This chain connects TRBV12-3 or TRBV12-4 to TRBJ1-2; tentatively, D is TRBD1 (5 bases). The length of the CDR3 is 13 residues. The CDR3 nucleotides read TGTGCCAGCAGTTTGGGGCAGGGTAATGGCTTCACCTTC. It encodes CASSLGQGNGFTF.

Turning to this clonotype: A junction boundary mismatches the germline segment, possibly from a read error. V usage is TRBV6-8 and J usage is TRBJ2-3; 7 positions agree with TRBD2. The length of the CDR3 is 17 residues. Germline V gene lookup returns CDR1 MNHGY and CDR2 SAAAGT. CDR3 bases: TGTGCCAGCAAGCGGATGGCGGGGGTGCTCACAGAGGATATGCAGTATTTT. This gives the protein CASKRMAGVLTEDMQYF.

There are a few counts of this clonotype. The J gene is TRBJ2-1, the V gene TRBV20-1, with TRBD2 matching 7 bases. Germline V gives CDR1 DFQATT, CDR2 SNEGSKA (reference sequence). With 5 bases clipped from V and 5 bases from J, the junction kept 12 bases outside the gene matches. CDR3 length: 15 amino acids. The CDR3 region is CSAGSGLADDNEQFF. The CDR3 DNA is TGCAGTGCTGGGTCGGGGCTAGCGGACGACAATGAGCAGTTCTTC.

There are a few counts of this clonotype. The V call is TRBV27, the J call TRBJ2-7; D is uncertain. Germline V CDR1 and CDR2: MNHEY, SMNVEV (reference sequence). CDR3 length: 14 residues. V was shortened by 3 bases and J by 2 bases, with 11 bases between the two germline ends. The CDR3 reads CASSLSRAPYEQYF. In nucleotides, the CDR3 is TGTGCCAGCAGTTTGAGTCGGGCCCCCTACGAGCAGTACTTC.

This clonotype has at least ten counts. The gene calls are TRBV5-1 and TRBJ2-7, with D perhaps matching TRBD2 (6 bases). Germline V lookup: CDR1 SGHRS, CDR2 YFSETQ. This CDR3 comprises 14 residues. Trimming took off 6 bases at V and 2 bases at J, with 15 bases between the two ends. The CDR3 sequence is CASTLIGGTYEQYF. CDR3 DNA sequence: TGCGCCAGCACTCTAATAGGCGGGACCTACGAGCAGTACTTC.

This clonotype was seen a few times. The V and J genes are TRBV18 and TRBJ2-1; D is undetermined. V was pared by 2 bases and J by 6 bases, with 5 bases between. Per germline, CDR1 KGHSH and CDR2 LQKENI. The CDR3 is 12 amino acids. The CDR3 here is CASSPGPNEQFF. CDR3 in DNA: TGTGCCAGCTCACCAGGGCCCAATGAGCAGTTCTTC.

This clonotype showed up many times. The J gene is TRBJ2-4, the V gene TRBV29-1; D is unresolved. V lost 7 bases to trimming and J lost 6 bases, with 28 bases between them. Germline loops: CDR1 SQVTM, CDR2 ANQGSEA. The CDR3 extends over 17 amino acids. The CDR3 is CSDEPVWPGCLGNIQYF. The CDR3, as DNA: TGCAGCGACGAACCCGTCTGGCCTGGATGTCTTGGAAACATTCAGTACTTC.

V usage is TRBV20-1 and J usage is TRBJ1-5, with D maybe TRBD1 (5 bases). The CDR3 contains 15 residues. Trimming took off 1 base at V and 3 bases at J, with 13 bases between the two ends. The germline V gene encodes CDR1 DFQATT and CDR2 SNEGSKA (reference sequence). Here the CDR3 reads CSARGGWADNQPQHF. CDR3 DNA: TGCAGTGCTAGAGGGGGCTGGGCAGACAATCAGCCCCAGCATTTT.

This clonotype was detected only a few times. The V gene is TRBV4-1, the J gene TRBJ2-5; no firm D call. V lost 3 bases and J lost 2, with 10 bases in between. Germline V gives CDR1 MGHRA, CDR2 YSYEKL. There are 14 residues in the CDR3. The chain's CDR3 is CASSHRVWQETQYF. DNA of the CDR3: TGCGCCAGCAGCCACCGGGTCTGGCAAGAGACCCAGTACTTC.

The genes are TRBV20-1 and TRBJ2-5, with D uncertain. Near its end, the DNA agrees better with TRBJ2-7, so the J call may be wrong. This CDR3 has 14 residues. The V gene's germline CDR1 is DFQATT and CDR2 SNEGSKA (reference sequence). CDR3 residues: CSASGLEISYEQYF. The CDR3 DNA reads as TGCAGTGCTAGTGGCCTAGAGATTTCATACGAGCAGTACTTC.

This clonotype has a handful of counts. The chain recombines TRBV4-2 with TRBJ1-2; 9 bases fit TRBD1. Germline loops: CDR1 LGHNA, CDR2 YNFKEQ. The J segment lost 3 bases and the V segment lost 0 bases, leaving 2 bases of the junction unmatched. There are 15 residues in the CDR3. CDR3 protein: CASSQDRDRDYGYTF. In DNA, the CDR3 is TGTGCCAGCAGCCAAGATCGGGACAGGGACTATGGCTACACCTTC.

In its sample, this clonotype was seen a few times. The V gene is TRBV20-1, the J gene TRBJ1-5, with a possible D match to TRBD1 (6 bases). The V and J ends lost 3 bases and 2 bases respectively, with 17 bases between them. Per the germline V gene, CDR1 is DFQATT and CDR2 is SNEGSKA (reference sequence). This CDR3 is 16 amino acids long. The CDR3 region is CSARSSGGAGNQPQHF. The CDR3 bases are TGCAGTGCTAGGAGTTCCGGGGGCGCGGGCAATCAGCCCCAGCATTTT.

This clonotype was seen a few times. J is TRBJ2-5 and V is TRBV5-4; the match to TRBD2 covers 10 bases. V shed 0 bases, J shed 2 bases, and the junction held 4 bases outside the gene matches. Germline CDR1 SGHNT, CDR2 YYREEE (reference sequence). The CDR3 contains 16 residues. CDR3 coding DNA: TGTGCCAGCAGCTTGGATAGCGGGGGGTTTCAAGAGACCCAGTACTTC. Protein sequence: CASSLDSGGFQETQYF.

The gene calls are TRBV7-9 and TRBJ2-2, with D unclear. The V gene's germline CDR1 is SEHNR and CDR2 FQNEAQ (reference sequence). V lost 8 bases, J lost 1 base, and 8 bases lay in between. This CDR3 spans 13 amino acids. The CDR3 sequence is CASGNVNTGELFF. The CDR3 DNA is TGTGCCAGCGGGAATGTGAACACCGGGGAGCTGTTTTTT. Full variable domain (outside the CDR3, taken from reference TRBV7-9 and TRBJ2-2): DTGVSQNPRHKITKRGQNVTFRCDPISEHNRLYWYRQTLGQGPEFLTYFQNEAQLEKSRLLSDRFSAERPKGSFSTLEIQRTEQGDSAMYLCASGNVNTGELFFGEGSRLTVL.

On this clonotype itself: A much larger clone lies a single base off, so this may be a read error. The chain links TRBV6-6 to TRBJ1-2; 8 bases match TRBD1. Germline V CDR1 and CDR2: MNHNY, SVGAGI (reference sequence). This CDR3 is 13 amino acids long. Here the CDR3 reads CVSSSGQGYGYTF. As DNA, the CDR3 is TGTGTCAGCAGTTCCGGACAGGGCTATGGCTACACCTTC.

This clonotype has a handful of counts. V gene TRBV5-1 combines with J gene TRBJ1-1; 7 positions agree with TRBD1. After removal of 0 bases from V and 5 bases from J, the junction contained 13 bases not matched to a gene. CDR3 length: 17 amino acids. The V gene's germline CDR1 is SGHRS and CDR2 YFSETQ. The CDR3 is CASSLAGAGGRRTEAFF. For the CDR3, the DNA is TGCGCCAGCAGCTTGGCCGGGGCAGGGGGTAGGAGAACTGAAGCTTTCTTT.